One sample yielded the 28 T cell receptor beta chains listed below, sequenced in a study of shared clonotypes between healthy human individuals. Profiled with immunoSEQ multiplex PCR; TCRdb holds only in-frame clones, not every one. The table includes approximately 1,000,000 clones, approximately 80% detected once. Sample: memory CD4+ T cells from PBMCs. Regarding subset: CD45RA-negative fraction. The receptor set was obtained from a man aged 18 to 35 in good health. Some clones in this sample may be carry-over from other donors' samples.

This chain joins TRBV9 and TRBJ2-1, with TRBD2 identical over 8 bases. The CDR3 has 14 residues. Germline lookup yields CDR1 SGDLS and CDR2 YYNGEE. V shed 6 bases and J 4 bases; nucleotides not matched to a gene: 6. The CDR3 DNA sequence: TGTGCCAGCACCCTAAGCGGGAGTTACAATGAGCAGTTCTTC. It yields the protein CASTLSGSYNEQFF.

For the CDR3, the DNA is TGTGCCAGCAGCGTAGGGGGACGGACTAGCACAGATACGCAGTATTTT. Amino acid sequence: CASSVGGRTSTDTQYF. The chain links TRBV7-9 to TRBJ2-3; possible D gene TRBD1, 6 bases. The CDR3 covers 16 residues. V was trimmed by 5 bases and J by 0 bases, leaving 15 bases between them. The V gene's germline CDR1 is SEHNR and CDR2 FQNEAQ (reference sequence).

The chain's CDR3 is CASSTRDRDINEQFF. DNA of the CDR3: TGTGCCAGCAGCACCCGGGACAGGGATATCAATGAGCAGTTCTTC. V gene TRBV14 combines with J gene TRBJ2-1, with 9 bases fitting TRBD1. The CDR3 sequence is 15 residues long. The V and J ends lost 5 bases and 6 bases, in that order; junction bases with no gene match: 8. CDR1 is SGHDN, CDR2 FVKESK, per germline.

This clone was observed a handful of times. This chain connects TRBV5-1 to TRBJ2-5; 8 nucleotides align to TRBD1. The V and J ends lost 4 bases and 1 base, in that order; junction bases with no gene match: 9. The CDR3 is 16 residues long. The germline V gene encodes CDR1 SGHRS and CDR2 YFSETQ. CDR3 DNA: TGCGCCAGCAGCGGGGGCCGGGACAGGACCCAAGAGACCCAGTACTTC. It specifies CASSGGRDRTQETQYF.

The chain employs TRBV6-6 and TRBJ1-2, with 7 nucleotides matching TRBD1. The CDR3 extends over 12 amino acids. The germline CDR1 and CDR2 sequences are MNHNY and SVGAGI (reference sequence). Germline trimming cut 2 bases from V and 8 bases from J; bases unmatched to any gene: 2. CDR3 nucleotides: TGTGCCAGCAGTTACCAAGGGGGCGGCTACACCTTC. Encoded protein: CASSYQGGGYTF.

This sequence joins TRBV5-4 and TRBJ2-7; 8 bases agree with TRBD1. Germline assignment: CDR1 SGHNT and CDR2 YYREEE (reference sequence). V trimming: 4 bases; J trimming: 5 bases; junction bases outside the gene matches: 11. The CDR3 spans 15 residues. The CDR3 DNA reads TGTGCCAGCAGCCCCGACGGGACAGGAGACCACGAGCAGTACTTC. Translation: CASSPDGTGDHEQYF.

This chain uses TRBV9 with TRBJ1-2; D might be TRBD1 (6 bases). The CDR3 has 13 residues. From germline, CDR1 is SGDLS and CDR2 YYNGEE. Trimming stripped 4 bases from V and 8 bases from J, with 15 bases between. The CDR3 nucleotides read TGTGCCAGCAGCCTCAGTTGGGGGGGCGGCTACACCTTC. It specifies CASSLSWGGGYTF. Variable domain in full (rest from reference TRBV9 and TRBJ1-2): DSGVTQTPKHLITATGQRVTLRCSPRSGDLSVYWYQQSLDQGLQFLIQYYNGEERAKGNILERFSAQQFPDLHSELNLSSLELGDSALYFCASSLSWGGGYTFGSGTRLTVV.

The chain's CDR3 is CSVGPDSYEQYF. CDR3 coding DNA: TGCAGCGTTGGGCCCGATTCCTACGAGCAGTACTTC. The J gene is TRBJ2-5, the V gene TRBV29-1; D is unclear. Matching the DNA end better, TRBJ2-7 makes the J call doubtful. This CDR3 has 12 residues. Germline V CDR1 and CDR2: SQVTM, ANQGSEA.

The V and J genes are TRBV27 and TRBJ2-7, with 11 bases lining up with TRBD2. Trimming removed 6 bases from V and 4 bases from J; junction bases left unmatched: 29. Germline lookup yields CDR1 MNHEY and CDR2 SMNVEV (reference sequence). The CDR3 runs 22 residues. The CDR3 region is CASRSGGRGVGLSGRALYEQYF. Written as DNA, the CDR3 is TGTGCCAGCAGATCGGGGGGCAGGGGGGTCGGACTTAGCGGGAGGGCCCTGTACGAGCAGTACTTC.

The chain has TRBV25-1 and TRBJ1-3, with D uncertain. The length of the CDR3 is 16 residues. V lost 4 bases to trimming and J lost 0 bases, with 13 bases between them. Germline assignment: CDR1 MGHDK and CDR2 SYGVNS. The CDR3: CASSAPGRTSGNTIYF. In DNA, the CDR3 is TGTGCCAGCAGTGCTCCAGGACGGACCTCTGGAAACACCATATATTTT.

Written as DNA, the CDR3 is TGTGCCAGCTCACCAGGAGAAGCGAACACCGGGGAGCTGTTTTTT. This translates into CASSPGEANTGELFF. The rearrangement uses TRBV18 and TRBJ2-2; D uncertain. Germline-derived CDR1 and CDR2 are KGHSH and LQKENI. The CDR3 is 15 residues long. Trimming removed 2 bases at V and 0 bases at J, with 7 bases between.

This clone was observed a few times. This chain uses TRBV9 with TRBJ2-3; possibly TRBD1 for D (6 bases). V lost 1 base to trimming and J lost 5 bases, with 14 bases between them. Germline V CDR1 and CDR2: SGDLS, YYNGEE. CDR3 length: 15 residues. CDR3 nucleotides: TGTGCCAGCAGCGTAAGTCCAGGGGAAGAAGATACGCAGTATTTT. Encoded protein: CASSVSPGEEDTQYF. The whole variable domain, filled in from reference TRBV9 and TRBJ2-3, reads DSGVTQTPKHLITATGQRVTLRCSPRSGDLSVYWYQQSLDQGLQFLIQYYNGEERAKGNILERFSAQQFPDLHSELNLSSLELGDSALYFCASSVSPGEEDTQYFGPGTRLTVL.

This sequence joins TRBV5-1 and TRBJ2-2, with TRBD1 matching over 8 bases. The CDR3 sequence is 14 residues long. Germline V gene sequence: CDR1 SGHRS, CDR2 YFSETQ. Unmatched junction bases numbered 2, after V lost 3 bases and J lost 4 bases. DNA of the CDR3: TGCGCCAGCAGCTCACAGGGGGGCACCGGGGAGCTGTTTTTT. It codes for CASSSQGGTGELFF.

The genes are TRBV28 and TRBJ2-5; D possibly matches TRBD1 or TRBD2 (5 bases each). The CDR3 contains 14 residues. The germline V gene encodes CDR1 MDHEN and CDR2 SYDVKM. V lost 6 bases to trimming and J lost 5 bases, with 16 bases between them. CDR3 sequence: CASRGPGPVETQYF. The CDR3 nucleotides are TGTGCCAGCAGGGGTCCGGGACCCGTCGAGACCCAGTACTTC.

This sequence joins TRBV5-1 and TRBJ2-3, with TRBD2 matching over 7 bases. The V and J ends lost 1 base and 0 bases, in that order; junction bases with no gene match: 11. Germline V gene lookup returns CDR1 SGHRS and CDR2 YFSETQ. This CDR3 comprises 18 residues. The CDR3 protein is CASSLLVRDYVSTDTQYF. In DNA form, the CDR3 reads TGCGCCAGCAGCTTGTTGGTGCGGGACTACGTTAGCACAGATACGCAGTATTTT. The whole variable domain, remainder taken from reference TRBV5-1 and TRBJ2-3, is KAGVTQTPRYLIKTRGQQVTLSCSPISGHRSVSWYQQTPGQGLQFLFEYFSETQRNKGNFPGRFSGRQFSNSRSEMNVSTLELGDSALYLCASSLLVRDYVSTDTQYFGPGTRLTVL.

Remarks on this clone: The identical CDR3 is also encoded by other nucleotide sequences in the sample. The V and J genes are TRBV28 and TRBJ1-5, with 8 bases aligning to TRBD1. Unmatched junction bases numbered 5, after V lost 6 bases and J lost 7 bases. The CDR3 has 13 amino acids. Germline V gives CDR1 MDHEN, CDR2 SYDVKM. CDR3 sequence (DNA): TGTGCCAGCAGATGGACAGGGCGCCAGCCCCAGCATTTT. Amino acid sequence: CASRWTGRQPQHF.

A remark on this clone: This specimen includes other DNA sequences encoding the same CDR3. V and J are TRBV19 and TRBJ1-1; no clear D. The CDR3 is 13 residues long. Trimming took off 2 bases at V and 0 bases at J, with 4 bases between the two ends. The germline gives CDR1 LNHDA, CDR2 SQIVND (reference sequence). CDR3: CASSITVNTEAFF. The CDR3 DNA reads TGTGCCAGTAGTATAACGGTGAACACTGAAGCTTTCTTT.

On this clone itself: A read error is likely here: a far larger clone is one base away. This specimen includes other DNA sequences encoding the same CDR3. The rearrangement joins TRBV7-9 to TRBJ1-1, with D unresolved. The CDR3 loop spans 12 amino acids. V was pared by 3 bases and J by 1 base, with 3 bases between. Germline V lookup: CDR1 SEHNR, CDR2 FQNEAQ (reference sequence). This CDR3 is CASSFGNTEAFF. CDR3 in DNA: TGTGCCAGCAGCTTTGGGAACACTGAAGCTTTCTTT.

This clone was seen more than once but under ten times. CDR3 region: CASSDFSYGGDEQFF. The CDR3 DNA follows: TGCGCCAGCAGTGACTTTAGTTATGGAGGGGATGAGCAGTTCTTC. The gene calls are TRBV10-1 and TRBJ2-1, with TRBD2 as a possible D gene (6 bases). The V and J ends lost 3 bases and 8 bases respectively, with 17 bases between them. The CDR3 is 15 amino acids. From germline, CDR1 is WNHNN and CDR2 SYGVQD (reference sequence).

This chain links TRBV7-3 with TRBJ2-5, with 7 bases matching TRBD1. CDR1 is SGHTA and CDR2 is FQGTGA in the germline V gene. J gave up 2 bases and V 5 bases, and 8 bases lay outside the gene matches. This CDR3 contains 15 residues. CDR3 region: CASSVWTGGQETQYF. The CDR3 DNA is TGTGCCAGCAGCGTTTGGACAGGTGGGCAAGAGACCCAGTACTTC.

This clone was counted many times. CDR3 amino acids: CASSLEGGAANEKLFF. CDR3 nucleotide sequence: TGCGCCAGCAGCCTCGAAGGGGGGGCGGCTAATGAAAAACTGTTTTTT. The gene calls are TRBV4-1 and TRBJ1-4; D possibly corresponds to TRBD1 (6 bases). V lost 4 bases to trimming and J lost 3 bases, with 15 bases between them. This CDR3 contains 16 residues. Per germline, CDR1 MGHRA and CDR2 YSYEKL.

In DNA, the CDR3 is TGTGCCAGCAGCTTGGAGCAGGGCTTCGGTGGCTACACCTTC. It specifies CASSLEQGFGGYTF. V usage is TRBV5-4 and J usage is TRBJ1-2; tentatively, D is TRBD1 (5 bases). The V gene lost 0 bases and the J gene lost 7 bases, with 13 bases spanning the gap. The CDR3 totals 14 residues. Germline V gene data show CDR1 as SGHNT and CDR2 as YYREEE (reference sequence).

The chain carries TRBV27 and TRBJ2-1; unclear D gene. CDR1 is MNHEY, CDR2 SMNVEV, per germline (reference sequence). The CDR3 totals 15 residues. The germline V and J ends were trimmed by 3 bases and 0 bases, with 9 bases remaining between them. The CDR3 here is CASSLFSLSYNEQFF. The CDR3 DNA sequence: TGTGCCAGCAGTTTGTTCAGTCTCTCCTACAATGAGCAGTTCTTC.

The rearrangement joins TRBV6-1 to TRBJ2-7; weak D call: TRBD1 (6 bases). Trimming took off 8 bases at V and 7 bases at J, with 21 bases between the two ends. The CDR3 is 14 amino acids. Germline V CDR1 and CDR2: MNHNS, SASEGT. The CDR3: CASEMGARAGEQYF. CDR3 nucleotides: TGTGCCAGCGAGATGGGGGCCCGTGCCGGAGAGCAGTACTTC.

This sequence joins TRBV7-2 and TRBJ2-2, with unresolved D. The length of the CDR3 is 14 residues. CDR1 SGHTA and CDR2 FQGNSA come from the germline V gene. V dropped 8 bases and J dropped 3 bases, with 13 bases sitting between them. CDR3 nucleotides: TGTGCCAGCGGTAGGGAACCTTACACCGGGGAGCTGTTTTTT. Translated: CASGREPYTGELFF.

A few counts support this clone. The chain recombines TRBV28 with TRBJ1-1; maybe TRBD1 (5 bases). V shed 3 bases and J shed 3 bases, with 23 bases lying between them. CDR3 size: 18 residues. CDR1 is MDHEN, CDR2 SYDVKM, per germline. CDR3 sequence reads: CASSFLGYGGVEYTEAFF. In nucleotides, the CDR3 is TGTGCCAGCAGTTTTTTGGGCTACGGGGGAGTAGAGTACACTGAAGCTTTCTTT.

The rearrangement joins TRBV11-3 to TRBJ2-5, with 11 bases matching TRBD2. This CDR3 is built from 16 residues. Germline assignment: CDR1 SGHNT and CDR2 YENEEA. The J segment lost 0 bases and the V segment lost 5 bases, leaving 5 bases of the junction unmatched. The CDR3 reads CASSLGTSGYQETQYF. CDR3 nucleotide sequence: TGTGCCAGCAGCCTCGGGACTAGCGGATACCAAGAGACCCAGTACTTC.

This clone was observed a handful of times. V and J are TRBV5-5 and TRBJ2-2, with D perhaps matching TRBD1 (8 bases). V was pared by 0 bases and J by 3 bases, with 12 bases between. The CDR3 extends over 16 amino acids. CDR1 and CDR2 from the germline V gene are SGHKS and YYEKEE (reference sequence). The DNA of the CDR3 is TGTGCCAGCAGCTTGGGGACAGGGAGGGACACCGGGGAGCTGTTTTTT. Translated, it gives CASSLGTGRDTGELFF.